The 23 T cell receptor beta chains below come from one sample, sequenced in a study of blood T cell repertoires in COVID-19. Assay: immunoSEQ multiplex PCR; the TCRdb copy retains only in-frame clones and omits some. Among fewer than 150,000 clones listed, approximately 85% were seen once. The sequenced sample was peripheral blood. The origin of the receptors is a human donor in a cohort sampled during active COVID-19.

This clone was seen only a few times. The chain is built from TRBV3-1 (or the pseudogene TRBV3-2) and TRBJ1-2; perhaps TRBD1 as D (5 bases). V was pared by 0 bases and J by 8 bases, with 16 bases between. Germline V gene data show CDR1 as LGHDT and CDR2 as YNNKEL (reference sequence). The length of the CDR3 is 15 residues. The DNA of the CDR3 is TGTGCCAGCAGCCAAGAGGGGCGCCGAGGAGTCGGCTACACCTTC. As protein: CASSQEGRRGVGYTF.

This clone was detected only once. The chain links TRBV30 to TRBJ1-2; perhaps TRBD1 as D (6 bases). Trimming took 1 base from V and 8 from J, leaving 11 bases between them. Germline assignment: CDR1 GTSNPN and CDR2 SVGIG (reference sequence). The CDR3 has 12 amino acids. DNA for the CDR3: TGTGCCTGGAGTGGATTCAGGGGAGGCTACACCTTC. Translated, it gives CAWSGFRGGYTF.

The chain couples TRBV19 to TRBJ2-7, with 9 bases matching TRBD2. There are 14 residues in the CDR3. Per germline, CDR1 LNHDA and CDR2 SQIVND (reference sequence). With V trimmed by 3 bases and J by 5 bases, 5 bases remained unmatched. The CDR3 is CASSIGTSRDEQYF. For the CDR3, the DNA is TGTGCCAGTAGTATCGGGACTAGCAGGGACGAGCAGTACTTC.

The V and J genes are TRBV9 and TRBJ1-2; TRBD1 is a possible D gene (5 bases). The V gene's germline CDR1 is SGDLS and CDR2 YYNGEE. V lost 4 bases and J lost 2, with 15 bases in between. The CDR3 is 15 amino acids. CDR3 sequence reads: CASSLTPDSNYGYTF. Written as DNA, the CDR3 is TGTGCCAGCAGCCTTACTCCCGACAGCAACTATGGCTACACCTTC.

V gene TRBV7-8 combines with J gene TRBJ2-2, with TRBD2 matching 8 bases. The length of the CDR3 is 15 residues. Germline CDR1 reads SGHVS; CDR2 reads FQNEAQ. With 0 bases clipped from V and 6 bases from J, the junction kept 3 bases outside the gene matches. DNA of the CDR3: TGTGCCAGCAGCTTAGCCGGGGGGGCCCCCGGGGAGCTGTTTTTT. Its protein is CASSLAGGAPGELFF.

The rearrangement joins TRBV5-4 to TRBJ1-2, with 7 bases matching TRBD1. V lost 3 bases, J lost 5 bases, and 4 bases stayed unmatched. There are 13 residues in the CDR3. The germline CDR1 and CDR2 sequences are SGHNT and YYREEE (reference sequence). CDR3: CASSSRDSYGYTF. The CDR3 DNA reads as TGTGCCAGCAGCTCCCGGGACAGTTATGGCTACACCTTC.

J is TRBJ2-2 and V is TRBV7-6; 7 bases fit TRBD2. CDR3 length: 15 amino acids. Germline-derived CDR1 and CDR2 are SGHVS and FNYEAQ. J was trimmed by 7 bases and V by 1 base; bases with no gene match: 6. CDR3 amino acids: CASSLGGTKGGELFF. As DNA, the CDR3 is TGTGCCAGCAGCTTAGGGGGGACTAAGGGCGGGGAGCTGTTTTTT.

The chain joins TRBV3-1 (or the pseudogene TRBV3-2) to TRBJ2-5; 9 bases match TRBD2. Germline lookup yields CDR1 LGHDT and CDR2 YNNKEL (reference sequence). The CDR3 extends over 15 amino acids. V lost 1 base, J lost 3 bases, and 3 bases stayed unmatched. The CDR3 DNA sequence: TGTGCCAGCAGCCAAGTGCGGGGGGGCAAAGAGACCCAGTACTTC. Amino acids: CASSQVRGGKETQYF.

The rearrangement links TRBV3-1 (or the pseudogene TRBV3-2) to TRBJ1-4; perhaps TRBD1 as D (5 bases). The CDR3 loop spans 16 amino acids. Germline V CDR1 and CDR2: LGHDT, YNNKEL (reference sequence). Deletions cut 4 bases from V and 5 bases from J, with 17 bases between. In nucleotides, the CDR3 is TGTGCCAGCAGCCTCCTGTCCTTGGAGGGGAATGAAAAACTGTTTTTT. Protein sequence: CASSLLSLEGNEKLFF.

V is TRBV19 and J is TRBJ2-1; 7 bases map to TRBD2. V lost 4 bases, J lost 5 bases, and 5 bases stayed unmatched. The CDR3 totals 14 residues. Germline assignment: CDR1 LNHDA and CDR2 SQIVND (reference sequence). CDR3 amino acids: CASSRTSRDNEQFF. Written as DNA, the CDR3 is TGTGCCAGTAGTAGGACTAGTCGTGACAATGAGCAGTTCTTC.

The CDR3 nucleotides are TGCAGCGTTGGGGAGGTAGGGAACACTGAAGCTTTCTTT. It is translated as CSVGEVGNTEAFF. This sequence joins TRBV29-1 and TRBJ1-1; D call uncertain. The ends were cut back, 4 bases at V and 1 base at J, with 10 bases in the middle. In germline, CDR1 is SQVTM, CDR2 ANQGSEA. This CDR3 spans 13 amino acids.

Only a few counts were recorded for this clone. The V and J genes are TRBV7-9 and TRBJ1-1, with D uncertain. V was trimmed by 5 bases and J by 8 bases, leaving 12 bases between them. This CDR3 spans 12 amino acids. In germline, CDR1 is SEHNR, CDR2 FQNEAQ (reference sequence). This CDR3 reads CASSRLSREAFF. For the CDR3, the DNA is TGTGCCAGCAGCAGACTTTCGCGAGAAGCTTTCTTT.

This clone was seen a single time. This chain links TRBV29-1 with TRBJ1-5; weak D call: TRBD1 (5 bases). CDR3 length equals 13 residues. V lost 7 bases and J 4 bases, leaving 14 bases between the germline ends. Germline V CDR1 and CDR2: SQVTM, ANQGSEA. The CDR3 region has the DNA TGCAGCGCCTGGGGGGGGAGAAATCAGCCCCAGCATTTT. Encoded protein: CSAWGGRNQPQHF.

The chain joins TRBV12-5 to TRBJ1-1; possible D gene TRBD1, 6 bases. With 7 bases removed from V and 1 base from J, the gap between germline ends came to 13 bases. CDR1 LGHNT and CDR2 FRNRAP come from the germline V gene. There are 14 residues in the CDR3. DNA for the CDR3: TGTGCTAGTGCCCTTCCAGGGGCGAACACTGAAGCTTTCTTT. It specifies CASALPGANTEAFF.

This clone has only one observation. The genes are TRBV7-2 and TRBJ2-1, with D perhaps TRBD2 (6 bases). Trimming stripped 5 bases from V and 1 base from J, with 12 bases between. Germline V gives CDR1 SGHTA, CDR2 FQGNSA. The CDR3 is 15 amino acids. In nucleotides, the CDR3 is TGTGCCAGCAGCGCCTTGCGGGGATCCTACAATGAGCAGTTCTTC. Amino acids: CASSALRGSYNEQFF. The complete variable domain, with remaining parts taken from reference TRBV7-2 and TRBJ2-1, reads GAGVSQSPSNKVTEKGKDVELRCDPISGHTALYWYRQSLGQGLEFLIYFQGNSAPDKSGLPSDRFSAERTGGSVSTLTIQRTQQEDSAVYLCASSALRGSYNEQFFGPGTRLTVL.

The chain has TRBV11-3 and TRBJ2-5; 10 nucleotides agree with TRBD2. V dropped 2 bases and J dropped 4; count of bases not matched to a gene: 1. Germline CDR1 and CDR2: SGHNT and YENEEA. This CDR3 is 14 amino acids long. CDR3 nucleotide sequence: TGTGCCAGCAGCTTAACTAGCGGGGCAGAGACCCAGTACTTC. It is translated as CASSLTSGAETQYF.

The rearrangement uses TRBV5-1 and TRBJ1-2; TRBD1 might be the D (5 bases). Germline V gives CDR1 SGHRS, CDR2 YFSETQ. The CDR3 has 14 amino acids. Trimming pared 4 bases from V and 4 bases from J, leaving 14 bases between. The CDR3 reads CASSLNGGTYGYTF. The CDR3 DNA is TGCGCCAGCAGCCTGAATGGGGGGACCTATGGCTACACCTTC.

The V call is TRBV7-9, the J call TRBJ2-3; 7 bases map to TRBD1. The ends lost 5 bases at V and 4 bases at J; junction bases unmatched: 12. This CDR3 contains 16 residues. CDR1 is SEHNR, CDR2 FQNEAQ, per germline (reference sequence). The DNA for the CDR3 is TGTGCCAGCAGCCCCCTAGACAGGGTTGGGGCAGATACGCAGTATTTT. It is translated as CASSPLDRVGADTQYF. Full variable domain (rest looked up from reference TRBV7-9 and TRBJ2-3): DTGVSQNPRHKITKRGQNVTFRCDPISEHNRLYWYRQTLGQGPEFLTYFQNEAQLEKSRLLSDRFSAERPKGSFSTLEIQRTEQGDSAMYLCASSPLDRVGADTQYFGPGTRLTVL.

This chain joins TRBV6-5 and TRBJ1-2, with TRBD1 as a possible D gene (5 bases). V lost 7 bases and J lost 3, with 9 bases in between. CDR1 MNHEY and CDR2 SVGAGI come from the germline V gene. CDR3 size: 12 residues. DNA of the CDR3: TGTGCCAGCAAAGGCAGGGACTATGGCTACACCTTC. It translates to CASKGRDYGYTF.

This chain connects TRBV27 to TRBJ2-7; 8 bases match TRBD1. In germline, CDR1 is MNHEY, CDR2 SMNVEV (reference sequence). The CDR3 spans 14 residues. With 6 bases clipped from V and 4 bases from J, the junction kept 8 bases outside the gene matches. The CDR3 coding sequence is TGTGCCAGCAGATCCGGGACAGGCCCTTACGAGCAGTACTTC. Protein sequence: CASRSGTGPYEQYF.

This clone was counted ten times or more. The rearrangement links TRBV4-1 to TRBJ2-3, with TRBD2 matching 12 bases. This CDR3 contains 19 residues. Germline values: CDR1 MGHRA, CDR2 YSYEKL. V lost 0 bases, J lost 0 bases, and 7 bases stayed unmatched. As DNA, the CDR3 is TGCGCCAGCAGCCAAGAAGAGATGCTAGCGGGGGGGAGCACAGATACGCAGTATTTT. Translating gives CASSQEEMLAGGSTDTQYF.

V gene TRBV5-5 combines with J gene TRBJ2-1; a weak D match, TRBD1 (6 bases). Germline assignment: CDR1 SGHKS and CDR2 YYEKEE (reference sequence). The CDR3 extends over 12 amino acids. Trimming removed 5 bases at V and 7 bases at J, with 10 bases between. This CDR3 is CASSGGRNEQFF. The CDR3 DNA follows: TGTGCCAGCAGTGGGGGCAGGAATGAGCAGTTCTTC.

The J gene is TRBJ2-7, the V gene TRBV5-1, with 11 bases aligning to TRBD1. The CDR3 covers 15 residues. CDR1 SGHRS and CDR2 YFSETQ come from the germline V gene. Unmatched junction bases numbered 7, after V lost 3 bases and J lost 5 bases. The CDR3 spells CASSSGRTGGHEQYF. CDR3 nucleotides: TGCGCCAGCAGCTCGGGCCGGACAGGGGGCCACGAGCAGTACTTC.